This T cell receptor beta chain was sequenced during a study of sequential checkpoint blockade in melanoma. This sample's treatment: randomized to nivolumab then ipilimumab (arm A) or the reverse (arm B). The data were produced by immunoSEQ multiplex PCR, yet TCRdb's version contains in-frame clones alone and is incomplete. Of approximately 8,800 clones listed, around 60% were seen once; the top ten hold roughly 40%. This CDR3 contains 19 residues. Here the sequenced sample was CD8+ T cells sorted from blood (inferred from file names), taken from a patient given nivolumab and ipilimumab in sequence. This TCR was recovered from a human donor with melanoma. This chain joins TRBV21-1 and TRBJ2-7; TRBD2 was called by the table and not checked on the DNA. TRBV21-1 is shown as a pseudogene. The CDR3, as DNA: TGTGCCAGCAGCCCCTGGACTAGCGGGGGGCCCCGGGGTTTCTACGAGCAGTACTTC. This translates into CASSPWTSGGPRGFYEQYF.